This T cell receptor beta chain is drawn from a study of cytomegalovirus exposure and HLA in healthy donors. Findings and limits, study-wide: There were some public TCRs occurring in many donors, but most TCR sequences were rare.

All donors participated as healthy donors of bone marrow. The CDR3 contains 15 residues. V was trimmed by 0 bases and J by 1 base, leaving 9 bases between them. Germline CDR1 is SGHTA and CDR2 is FQGTGA. With regard to this clone: Its antigen is currently unknown.

PCR amplification relied on 60 Vbeta primers (plus 13 Jbeta primers). TCRdb's table, derived via immunoSEQ multiplex PCR, lists solely in-frame clones and lacks some. The table shows over 150,000 clones, with roughly 80% occurring only once. Input material: PBMCs. V usage is TRBV7-3 and J usage is TRBJ2-5, with a tentative D call TRBD1 (6 bases). The origin of this receptor is a man under 40 in good health and CMV-seropositive. The CDR3 is CASSLTGAPQETQYF. The CDR3, as DNA: TGTGCCAGCAGCTTAACGGGGGCCCCCCAAGAGACCCAGTACTTC.